The 16 T cell receptor beta chains presented below share a single source sample, sequenced in a study of response to subunit inactivated influenza vaccine. TCRdb reprocessed the RT-PCR reads with MiXCR, giving one entry per CDR3 protein. The data show 450,000 to 700,000 distinct CDR3 sequences, 14% seen once. Material: PBMCs from blood, obtained 11 to 12 days after vaccination. The receptors here all came from a man aged 50-59 years who received an inactivated influenza vaccine.

The genes are TRBV5-5 and TRBJ2-1, with a tentative D call TRBD1 (6 bases). The CDR3 runs to 15 residues. Germline V lookup: CDR1 SGHKS, CDR2 YYEKEE (reference sequence). V lost 0 bases and J lost 5, with 12 bases in between. CDR3: CASSLDDRMNNEQFF. The DNA for the CDR3 is TGTGCCAGCAGCTTGGATGACAGGATGAACAATGAGCAGTTCTTC.

The chain uses TRBV11-2 and TRBJ2-7; TRBD1 agrees at 10 bases. In germline, CDR1 is SGHAT, CDR2 FQNNGV. The V gene end was trimmed by 1 base and the J gene end by 7 bases; junction bases not matched to a gene: 7. This CDR3 has 15 amino acids. The CDR3 loop reads CASSLAGTGDREQYF. The CDR3 DNA reads TGTGCCAGCAGCTTAGCCGGGACAGGGGATCGGGAGCAGTACTTC.

This sequence joins TRBV30 and TRBJ2-1; D uncertain. Germline V gene data show CDR1 as GTSNPN and CDR2 as SVGIG (reference sequence). The CDR3 has 16 amino acids. Trimming removed 2 bases at V and 0 bases at J, with 14 bases between. CDR3 nucleotides: TGTGCCTGGAGTAGGATGGGAACCAGCTCCTACAATGAGCAGTTCTTC. Its protein product is CAWSRMGTSSYNEQFF.

In its sample, this clonotype was seen a few times. This chain uses TRBV10-3 with TRBJ2-3; TRBD1 or TRBD2 may be the D gene (5 bases each). The length of the CDR3 is 15 residues. Trimming stripped 0 bases from V and 2 bases from J, with 9 bases between. Germline lookup yields CDR1 ENHRY and CDR2 SYGVKD. CDR3 residues: CAISESGESTDTQYF. CDR3 bases: TGTGCCATCAGTGAGTCGGGGGAATCCACAGATACGCAGTATTTT.

The chain recombines TRBV7-7 with TRBJ2-1, with D uncertain. The V gene lost 0 bases and the J gene lost 9 bases, with 15 bases spanning the gap. The germline V gene encodes CDR1 SSHAT and CDR2 FNYEAQ (reference sequence). This CDR3 comprises 15 residues. The CDR3 protein is CASSLALKPGTEQFF. DNA of the CDR3: TGTGCCAGCAGCTTAGCGTTGAAACCTGGCACTGAGCAGTTCTTC. The whole variable domain, filled in from reference TRBV7-7 and TRBJ2-1, reads GAGVSQSPRYKVTKRGQDVTLRCDPISSHATLYWYQQALGQGPEFLTYFNYEAQPDKSGLPSDRFSAERPEGSISTLTIQRTEQRDSAMYRCASSLALKPGTEQFFGPGTRLTVL.

This sequence joins TRBV20-1 and TRBJ2-7, with D uncertain. CDR1 DFQATT and CDR2 SNEGSKA come from the germline V gene (reference sequence). The length of the CDR3 is 12 residues. Trimming took off 0 bases at V and 3 bases at J, with 6 bases between the two ends. CDR3 loop: CSARDMSYEQYF. CDR3 sequence (DNA): TGCAGTGCTAGAGATATGAGCTACGAGCAGTACTTC.

In its sample, this clonotype was seen a few times. The chain is built from TRBV25-1 and TRBJ2-5; D perhaps matches TRBD2 (7 bases). This CDR3 comprises 17 residues. Trimming shortened V by 0 bases and J by 3 bases, and 17 bases separated the two germline ends. CDR1 and CDR2 (germline): MGHDK, SYGVNS. CDR3 in DNA: TGTGCCAGCAGTGAATATCTCCCGGGGAGGGGGAAAGAGACCCAGTACTTC. This sequence encodes CASSEYLPGRGKETQYF.

This clonotype was counted between two and nine times. The chain joins TRBV30 to TRBJ1-6, with D hard to call. The CDR3 has 14 residues. V lost 2 bases and J lost 7, with 12 bases in between. CDR1 GTSNPN and CDR2 SVGIG come from the germline V gene (reference sequence). This CDR3 reads CAWSSTPANSPLHF. The CDR3 DNA is TGTGCCTGGAGTTCTACACCGGCCAATTCACCCCTCCACTTT.

The chain is built from TRBV6-2 or TRBV6-3 and TRBJ2-5; 9 bases line up with TRBD2. The junction had 5 bases not matched to a gene; V was cut back by 7 bases and J by 2 bases. Per germline, CDR1 MNHEY and CDR2 SVGEGT. The CDR3 runs to 14 residues. The CDR3 region is CASKAAGGQETQYF. For the CDR3, the DNA is TGTGCCAGCAAGGCAGCGGGAGGACAAGAGACCCAGTACTTC.

A few counts support this clonotype. The chain is built from TRBV27 and TRBJ2-6, with 7 bases aligning to TRBD1. CDR3 length: 16 amino acids. V gave up 1 base and J gave up 2 bases; unmatched junction bases: 2. Per the germline V gene, CDR1 is MNHEY and CDR2 is SMNVEV (reference sequence). The CDR3: CASSLLGGTGANVLTF. CDR3 sequence (DNA): TGTGCCAGCAGTTTATTAGGGGGCACTGGGGCCAACGTCCTGACTTTC.

This rearrangement joins TRBV7-2 to TRBJ1-2, with TRBD1 matching over 7 bases. The CDR3 is made up of 15 amino acids. Losses at the gene ends were 5 bases for V and 1 base for J; bases not matched to a gene: 7. The germline CDR1 and CDR2 sequences are SGHTA and FQGNSA. The CDR3 region has the DNA TGTGCCAGCAGCCCCCAGGACAGGTTTAACTATGGCTACACCTTC. Its translation is CASSPQDRFNYGYTF.

This clonotype was seen a few times. The chain joins TRBV28 to TRBJ1-2; 8 nucleotides agree with TRBD1. The germline CDR1 and CDR2 sequences are MDHEN and SYDVKM. The CDR3 consists of 16 residues. V dropped 5 bases and J dropped 2; count of bases not matched to a gene: 10. CDR3 loop: CASSGQGKRYNYGYTF. The CDR3 DNA reads as TGTGCCAGCAGTGGACAGGGTAAACGCTACAACTATGGCTACACCTTC.

This chain uses TRBV9 with TRBJ1-3; 7 nucleotides align to TRBD1. The length of the CDR3 is 16 residues. After removal of 4 bases from V and 4 bases from J, the junction contained 11 bases not matched to a gene. CDR1 and CDR2 (germline): SGDLS, YYNGEE. In nucleotides, the CDR3 is TGTGCCAGCAGCCTAGAGCCCACAGGGGTCGGAAACACCATATATTTT. It encodes CASSLEPTGVGNTIYF.

This clonotype was counted between two and nine times. This chain uses TRBV4-2 with TRBJ1-6; 8 positions agree with TRBD1. J lost 7 bases, V lost 0 bases, and 8 bases had no gene match. The CDR3 extends over 17 amino acids. Germline V CDR1 and CDR2: LGHNA, YNFKEQ. CDR3 nucleotides: TGTGCCAGCAGCCAAGATATCACAGGGGGTTGGAATTCACCCCTCCACTTT. Protein sequence: CASSQDITGGWNSPLHF.

The chain has TRBV7-2 and TRBJ2-3; D gene unclear. Germline CDR1 and CDR2: SGHTA and FQGNSA. CDR3 length: 13 amino acids. Trimming left V 5 bases short and J 4 bases short, with 10 bases between. CDR3 nucleotide sequence: TGTGCCAGCAGCCAGTCGGCGGCAGATACGCAGTATTTT. It yields the protein CASSQSAADTQYF.

This clonotype was seen a few times. V gene TRBV7-2 combines with J gene TRBJ2-3; TRBD2 agrees at 13 bases. The CDR3 extends over 17 amino acids. J lost 2 bases, V lost 3 bases, and 5 bases had no gene match. The germline V gene has CDR1 SGHTA and CDR2 FQGNSA. The CDR3 spells CASSLPGLAGSTDTQYF. As DNA, the CDR3 is TGTGCCAGCAGCTTGCCGGGACTAGCGGGGTCCACAGATACGCAGTATTTT.